What follows is one TCR beta chain and its context. As yet, its antigen is unknown. The data belong to a study of radiation and T cells in renal cell carcinoma. Study-level results: From baseline, blood top tumor clonotypes peaked at 2 weeks post-radiation. Baseline intratumoral clonotype presence is unknown without pretreatment biopsies.

Clones were read by immunoSEQ multiplex PCR, and TCRdb kept only the in-frame ones, dropping some. The sample lists 150,000 to 200,000 clones; about 85% were seen once. The germline CDR1 and CDR2 sequences are MNHNS and SASEGT. The V end lost 4 bases, the J end lost 0 bases, and 7 bases lay between the germline ends. CDR3 length equals 14 residues. Time point described: blood 4 weeks post-SBRT, at nephrectomy. The treatment denotes: 15 Gy SBRT to primary tumor, nephrectomy 4 weeks later. The patient's renal cell carcinoma had clear cell pathology. The rearrangement joins TRBV6-1 to TRBJ1-3; D not certain. The receptor's source is a woman aged 45-59 years with renal cell carcinoma. The specimen comprised blood, sampled from a patient whose treatment included radiotherapy and nephrectomy. Here the CDR3 reads CASSAQNSGNTIYF. CDR3 in DNA: TGTGCCAGCAGTGCACAGAACTCTGGAAACACCATATATTTT.